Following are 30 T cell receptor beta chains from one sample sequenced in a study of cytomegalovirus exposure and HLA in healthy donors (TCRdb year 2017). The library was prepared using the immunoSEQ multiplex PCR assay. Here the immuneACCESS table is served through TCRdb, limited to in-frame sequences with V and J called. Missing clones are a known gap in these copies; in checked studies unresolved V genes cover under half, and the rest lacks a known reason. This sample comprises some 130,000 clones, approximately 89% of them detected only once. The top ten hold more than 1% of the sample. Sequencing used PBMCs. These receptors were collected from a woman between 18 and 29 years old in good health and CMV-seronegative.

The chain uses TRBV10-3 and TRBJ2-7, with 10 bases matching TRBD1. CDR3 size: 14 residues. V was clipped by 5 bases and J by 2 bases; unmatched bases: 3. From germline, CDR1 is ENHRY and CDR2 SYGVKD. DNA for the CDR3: TGTGCCATCAGTTCGGGACAGGGGACCTACGAGCAGTACTTC. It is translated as CAISSGQGTYEQYF.

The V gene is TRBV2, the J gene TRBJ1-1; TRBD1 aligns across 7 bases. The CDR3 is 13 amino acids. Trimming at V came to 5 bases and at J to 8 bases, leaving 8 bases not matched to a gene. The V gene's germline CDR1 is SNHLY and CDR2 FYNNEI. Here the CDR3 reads CASSWTGLGEAFF. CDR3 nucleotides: TGTGCCAGCAGTTGGACAGGCCTAGGCGAAGCTTTCTTT.

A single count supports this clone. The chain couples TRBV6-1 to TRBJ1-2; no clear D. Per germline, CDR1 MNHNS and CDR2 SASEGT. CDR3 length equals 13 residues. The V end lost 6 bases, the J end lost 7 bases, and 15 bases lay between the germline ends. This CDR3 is CASRLGGGGGYTF. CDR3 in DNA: TGTGCCAGCAGACTAGGCGGAGGTGGTGGCTACACCTTC.

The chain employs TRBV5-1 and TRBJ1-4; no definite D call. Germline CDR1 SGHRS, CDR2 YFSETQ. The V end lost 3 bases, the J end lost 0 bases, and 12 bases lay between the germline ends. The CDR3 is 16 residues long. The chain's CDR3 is CASSSLPVATNEKLFF. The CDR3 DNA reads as TGCGCCAGCAGCTCCTTGCCAGTTGCAACTAATGAAAAACTGTTTTTT.

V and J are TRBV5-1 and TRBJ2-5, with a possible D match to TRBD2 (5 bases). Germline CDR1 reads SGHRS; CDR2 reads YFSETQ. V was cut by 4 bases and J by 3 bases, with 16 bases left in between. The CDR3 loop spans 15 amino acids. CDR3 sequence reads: CASSPEVGSEETQYF. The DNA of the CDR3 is TGCGCCAGCAGCCCGGAGGTGGGGTCGGAAGAGACCCAGTACTTC. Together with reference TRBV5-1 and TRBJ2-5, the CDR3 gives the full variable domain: KAGVTQTPRYLIKTRGQQVTLSCSPISGHRSVSWYQQTPGQGLQFLFEYFSETQRNKGNFPGRFSGRQFSNSRSEMNVSTLELGDSALYLCASSPEVGSEETQYFGPGTRLLVL.

The CDR3 here is CASSIPSGQKYEQYF. The CDR3 DNA is TGCGCCAGCAGTATCCCATCGGGACAAAAATACGAGCAGTACTTC. This sequence joins TRBV10-1 and TRBJ2-7, with a tentative D call TRBD1 (6 bases). V lost 5 bases to trimming and J lost 4 bases, with 18 bases between them. Germline CDR1 reads WNHNN; CDR2 reads SYGVQD (reference sequence). The length of the CDR3 is 15 residues.

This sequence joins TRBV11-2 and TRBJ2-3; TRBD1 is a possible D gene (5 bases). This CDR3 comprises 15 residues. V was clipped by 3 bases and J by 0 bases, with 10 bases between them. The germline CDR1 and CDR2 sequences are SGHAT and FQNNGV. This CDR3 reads CASSFLQESTDTQYF. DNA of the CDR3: TGTGCCAGCAGCTTTTTACAGGAAAGCACAGATACGCAGTATTTT.

CDR3 bases: TGCGCCAGCAGCTTGGCCACCGGGGTCGAGCAGTACTTC. Translated, it gives CASSLATGVEQYF. The rearrangement links TRBV5-1 to TRBJ2-7, with D maybe TRBD2 (5 bases). The germline CDR1 and CDR2 sequences are SGHRS and YFSETQ. The CDR3 loop spans 13 amino acids. Trimming cost V 0 bases and J 6 bases, with 10 bases left between them.

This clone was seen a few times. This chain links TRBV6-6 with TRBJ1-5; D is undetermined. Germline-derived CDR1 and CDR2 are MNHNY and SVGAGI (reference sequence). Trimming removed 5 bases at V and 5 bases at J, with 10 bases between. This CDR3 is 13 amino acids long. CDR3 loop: CASSPAGHQPQHF. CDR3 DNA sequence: TGTGCCAGCAGTCCAGCAGGTCATCAGCCCCAGCATTTT.

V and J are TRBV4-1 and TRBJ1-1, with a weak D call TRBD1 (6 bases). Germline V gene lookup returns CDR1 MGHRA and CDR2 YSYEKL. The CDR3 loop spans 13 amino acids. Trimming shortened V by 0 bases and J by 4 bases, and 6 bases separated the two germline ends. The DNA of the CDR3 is TGCGCCAGCAGCCAAGAAGGGGGCACTGAAGCTTTCTTT. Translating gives CASSQEGGTEAFF.

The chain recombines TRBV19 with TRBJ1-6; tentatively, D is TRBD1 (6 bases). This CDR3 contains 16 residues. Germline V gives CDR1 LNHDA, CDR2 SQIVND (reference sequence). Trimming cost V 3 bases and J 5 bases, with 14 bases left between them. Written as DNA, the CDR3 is TGTGCCAGTAGTATCCAGGGGCTCGGGAATAATTCACCCCTCCACTTT. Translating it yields CASSIQGLGNNSPLHF.

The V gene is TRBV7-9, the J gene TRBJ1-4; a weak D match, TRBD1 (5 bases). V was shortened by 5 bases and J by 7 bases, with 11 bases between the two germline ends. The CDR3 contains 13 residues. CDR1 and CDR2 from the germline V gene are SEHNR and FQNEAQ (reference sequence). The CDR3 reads CASSPGHLEKLFF. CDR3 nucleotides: TGTGCCAGCAGCCCTGGACACCTTGAAAAACTGTTTTTT.

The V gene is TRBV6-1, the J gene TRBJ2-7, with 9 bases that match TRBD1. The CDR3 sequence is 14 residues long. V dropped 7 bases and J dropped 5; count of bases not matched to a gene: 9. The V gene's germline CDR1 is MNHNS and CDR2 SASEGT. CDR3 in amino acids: CASTPGTGSHEQYF. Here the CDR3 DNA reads TGTGCCAGCACCCCCGGGACAGGGAGCCACGAGCAGTACTTC.

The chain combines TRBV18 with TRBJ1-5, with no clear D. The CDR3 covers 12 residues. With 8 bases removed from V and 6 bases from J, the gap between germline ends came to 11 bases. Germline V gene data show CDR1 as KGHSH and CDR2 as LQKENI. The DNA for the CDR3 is TGTGCCAGCGCGGTATTAGGTCAGCCCCAGCATTTT. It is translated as CASAVLGQPQHF.

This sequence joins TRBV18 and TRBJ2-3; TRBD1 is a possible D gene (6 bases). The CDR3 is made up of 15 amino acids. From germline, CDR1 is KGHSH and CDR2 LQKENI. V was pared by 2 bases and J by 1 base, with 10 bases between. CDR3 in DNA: TGTGCCAGCTCACCATGGACAGAAGGCACAGATACGCAGTATTTT. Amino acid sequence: CASSPWTEGTDTQYF.

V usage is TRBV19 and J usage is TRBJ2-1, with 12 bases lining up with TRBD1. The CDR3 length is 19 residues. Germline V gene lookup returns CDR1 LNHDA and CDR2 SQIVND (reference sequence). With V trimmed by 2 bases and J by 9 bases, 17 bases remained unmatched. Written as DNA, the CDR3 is TGTGCCAGTAGTATACTAACCTTGCTTGGGACAGGGGGCTGGGCTGAGCAGTTCTTC. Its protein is CASSILTLLGTGGWAEQFF. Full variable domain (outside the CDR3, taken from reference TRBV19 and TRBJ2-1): DGGITQSPKYLFRKEGQNVTLSCEQNLNHDAMYWYRQDPGQGLRLIYYSQIVNDFQKGDIAEGYSVSREKKESFPLTVTSAQKNPTAFYLCASSILTLLGTGGWAEQFFGPGTRLTVL.

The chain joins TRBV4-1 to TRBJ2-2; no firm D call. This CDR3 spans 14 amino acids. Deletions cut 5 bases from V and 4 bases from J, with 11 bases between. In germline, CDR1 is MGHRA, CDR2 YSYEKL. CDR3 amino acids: CASSGSIGTGELFF. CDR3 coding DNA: TGCGCCAGCAGCGGTAGCATCGGCACCGGGGAGCTGTTTTTT.

The CDR3 DNA reads as TGTGCCAGCAGCGGCACAGGGGCTATCTACGAGCAGTACTTC. This gives the protein CASSGTGAIYEQYF. The chain uses TRBV27 and TRBJ2-7, with 7 bases aligning to TRBD1. V lost 6 bases and J lost 3; bases outside the gene matches: 8. The germline V gene encodes CDR1 MNHEY and CDR2 SMNVEV (reference sequence). The CDR3 is 14 amino acids.

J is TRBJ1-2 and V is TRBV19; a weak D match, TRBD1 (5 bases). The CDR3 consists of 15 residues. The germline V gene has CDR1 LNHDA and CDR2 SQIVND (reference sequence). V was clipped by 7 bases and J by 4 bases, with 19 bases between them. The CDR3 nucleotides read TGTGCCAGTACCCCCGGGCGGACGGGACTCTATGGCTACACCTTC. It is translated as CASTPGRTGLYGYTF. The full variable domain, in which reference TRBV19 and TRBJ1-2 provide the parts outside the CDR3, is DGGITQSPKYLFRKEGQNVTLSCEQNLNHDAMYWYRQDPGQGLRLIYYSQIVNDFQKGDIAEGYSVSREKKESFPLTVTSAQKNPTAFYLCASTPGRTGLYGYTFGSGTRLTVV.

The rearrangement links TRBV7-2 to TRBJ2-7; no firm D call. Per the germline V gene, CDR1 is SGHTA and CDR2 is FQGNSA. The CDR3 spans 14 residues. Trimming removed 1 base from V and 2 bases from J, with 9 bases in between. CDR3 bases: TGTGCCAGCAGCTTAGGGAGAACCCCCTACGAGCAGTACTTC. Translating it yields CASSLGRTPYEQYF.

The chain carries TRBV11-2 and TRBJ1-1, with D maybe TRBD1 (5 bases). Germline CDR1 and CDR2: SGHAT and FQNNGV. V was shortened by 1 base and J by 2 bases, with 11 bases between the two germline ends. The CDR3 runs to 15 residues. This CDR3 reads CASSLVGGINTEAFF. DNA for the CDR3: TGTGCCAGCAGCTTAGTGGGGGGAATAAACACTGAAGCTTTCTTT.

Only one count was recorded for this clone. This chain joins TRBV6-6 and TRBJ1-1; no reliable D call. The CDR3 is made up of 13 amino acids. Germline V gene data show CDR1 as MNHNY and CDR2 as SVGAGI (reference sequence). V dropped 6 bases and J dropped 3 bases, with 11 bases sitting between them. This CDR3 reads CASSREGYTEAFF. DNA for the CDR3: TGTGCCAGCAGCCGCGAGGGCTACACTGAAGCTTTCTTT.

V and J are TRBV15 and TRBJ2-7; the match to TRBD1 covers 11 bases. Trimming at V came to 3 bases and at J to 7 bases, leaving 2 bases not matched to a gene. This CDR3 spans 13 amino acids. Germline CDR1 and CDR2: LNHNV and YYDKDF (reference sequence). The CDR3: CATSRDRGQEQYF. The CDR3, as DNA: TGTGCCACCAGCAGGGACAGGGGGCAAGAGCAGTACTTC.

This CDR3 reads CASTGDSNQPQHF. CDR3 DNA: TGTGCCAGCACAGGAGATAGCAATCAGCCCCAGCATTTT. V usage is TRBV18 and J usage is TRBJ1-5, with TRBD1 as a possible D gene (5 bases). In germline, CDR1 is KGHSH, CDR2 LQKENI. The CDR3 length is 13 residues. Trimming removed 8 bases at V and 0 bases at J, with 8 bases between. Together with reference TRBV18 and TRBJ1-5, the CDR3 gives the full variable domain: NAGVMQNPRHLVRRRGQEARLRCSPMKGHSHVYWYRQLPEEGLKFMVYLQKENIIDESGMPKERFSAEFPKEGPSILRIQQVVRGDSAAYFCASTGDSNQPQHFGDGTRLSIL.

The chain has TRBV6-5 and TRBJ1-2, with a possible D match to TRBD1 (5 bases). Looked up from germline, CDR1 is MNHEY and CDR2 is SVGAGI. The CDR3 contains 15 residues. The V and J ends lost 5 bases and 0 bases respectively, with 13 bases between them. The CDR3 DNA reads TGTGCCAGCAGTATCGGAGGGGAACCTAACTATGGCTACACCTTC. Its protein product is CASSIGGEPNYGYTF.

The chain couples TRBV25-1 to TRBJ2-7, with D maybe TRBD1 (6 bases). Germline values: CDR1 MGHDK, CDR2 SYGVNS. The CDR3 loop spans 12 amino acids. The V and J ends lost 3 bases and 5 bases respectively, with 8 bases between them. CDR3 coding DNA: TGTGCCAGCAGTGATTCAGGGGACGAGCAGTACTTC. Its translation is CASSDSGDEQYF.

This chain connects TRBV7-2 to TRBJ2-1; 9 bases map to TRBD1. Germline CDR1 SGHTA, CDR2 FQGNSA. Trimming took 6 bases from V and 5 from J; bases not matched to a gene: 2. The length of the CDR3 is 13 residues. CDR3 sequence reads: CASRTGGDNEQFF. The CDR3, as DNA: TGTGCCAGCAGGACAGGGGGTGACAATGAGCAGTTCTTC. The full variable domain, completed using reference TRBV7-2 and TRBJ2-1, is GAGVSQSPSNKVTEKGKDVELRCDPISGHTALYWYRQSLGQGLEFLIYFQGNSAPDKSGLPSDRFSAERTGGSVSTLTIQRTQQEDSAVYLCASRTGGDNEQFFGPGTRLTVL.

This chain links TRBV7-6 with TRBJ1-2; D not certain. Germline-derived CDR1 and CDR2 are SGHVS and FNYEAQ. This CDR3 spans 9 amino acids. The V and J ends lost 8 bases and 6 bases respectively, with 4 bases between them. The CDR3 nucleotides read TGTGCCAGCCCGGATGGCTACACCTTC. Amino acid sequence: CASPDGYTF.

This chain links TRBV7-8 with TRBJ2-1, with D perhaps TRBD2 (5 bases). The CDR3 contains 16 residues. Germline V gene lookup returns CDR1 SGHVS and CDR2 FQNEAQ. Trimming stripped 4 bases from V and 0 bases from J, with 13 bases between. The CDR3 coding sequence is TGTGCCAGCAGCTCCCCCTCGGGATACTCCTACAATGAGCAGTTCTTC. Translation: CASSSPSGYSYNEQFF.

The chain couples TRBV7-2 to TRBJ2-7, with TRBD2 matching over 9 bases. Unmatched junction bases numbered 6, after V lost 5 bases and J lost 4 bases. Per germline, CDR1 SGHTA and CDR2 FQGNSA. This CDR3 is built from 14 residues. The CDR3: CASSEIAGEYEQYF. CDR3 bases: TGTGCCAGCAGCGAAATAGCGGGGGAATACGAGCAGTACTTC.